This T cell receptor (beta chain) was recorded in a study of response to subunit inactivated influenza vaccine. Whole-study findings and limits: There was a suggestion from the authors that each seasonal influenza vaccination recruits few new T cells.

Germline V lookup: CDR1 SNHLY, CDR2 FYNNEI. Unmatched junction bases numbered 19, after V lost 7 bases and J lost 5 bases. The CDR3 sequence is 18 residues long. This clonotype was seen repeatedly, ten times or more. Its matching antigen is unknown. TCRdb reprocessed the RT-PCR reads via MiXCR and lists one record per CDR3 protein. Seen here are 650,000 to 800,000 distinct CDR3 sequences, approximately 15% observed once, and the top ten hold 5.5% to 7%. This TCR derives from a man aged 45-65 years who received an inactivated influenza vaccine. V usage is TRBV2 and J usage is TRBJ1-3; 8 nucleotides agree with TRBD1. The sample in question was PBMCs from blood, obtained 14 to 15 days before vaccination. The CDR3 nucleotides read TGTGCCAGCACCCCCACCCAGGGGGCCTTATTATTTAGAAACACCATATATTTT. Its translation: CASTPTQGALLFRNTIYF. The complete variable domain, with remaining parts taken from reference TRBV2 and TRBJ1-3, reads EPEVTQTPSHQVTQMGQEVILRCVPISNHLYFYWYRQILGQKVEFLVSFYNNEISEKSEIFDDQFSVERPDGSNFTLKIRSTKLEDSAMYFCASTPTQGALLFRNTIYFGEGSWLTVV.